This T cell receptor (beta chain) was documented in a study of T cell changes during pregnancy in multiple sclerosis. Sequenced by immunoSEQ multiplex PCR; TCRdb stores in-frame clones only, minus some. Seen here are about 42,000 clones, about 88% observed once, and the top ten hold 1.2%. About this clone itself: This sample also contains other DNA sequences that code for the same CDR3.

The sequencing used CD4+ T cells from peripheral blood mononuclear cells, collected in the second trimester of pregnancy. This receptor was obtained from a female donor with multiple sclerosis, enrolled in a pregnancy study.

The CDR3 DNA sequence: TGTGCCAGCAGTTTGACTAGCGGGAGCGCCGGGGAGCTGTTTTTT. The encoded protein is CASSLTSGSAGELFF. This chain connects TRBV27 to TRBJ2-2; 12 bases are a match to TRBD2. Germline V CDR1 and CDR2: MNHEY, SMNVEV (reference sequence). The CDR3 totals 15 residues. Trimming removed 3 bases from V and 6 bases from J; junction bases left unmatched: 2.